The TCR beta chain under discussion was sequenced for a study of siplizumab effects on memory and regulatory T cells. For this clone: Its antigen is not known.

Here immunoSEQ multiplex PCR was the method, and the copy in TCRdb shows in-frame clones only, minus some. The sample holds about 56,000 clones, about 98% seen once. Study-wide results and caveats: Proliferating CD4+ or CD8+ clones, roughly 80-97% of them, lacked an assignable naive or memory phenotype. A minor share of alloreactive clones matched unstimulated subsets. The mean Treg-derived percentage of mappable alloreactive CD4+ clones was around 69% with siplizumab compared with 25% to 30% in controls.

The sequence was collected from a human donor in good health. The material sequenced was naive CD8+ T cells sorted from blood.

The CDR3 DNA sequence: TGTGCCAGCAGTCCCTGGGGGGGGGCGGGAGTCCGGGAGACCCAGTACTTC. Translation: CASSPWGGAGVRETQYF. The V call is TRBV27, the J call TRBJ2-5; possible D gene TRBD2, 7 bases. The CDR3 contains 17 residues. Trimming removed 5 bases at V and 5 bases at J, with 24 bases between. The germline V gene encodes CDR1 MNHEY and CDR2 SMNVEV (reference sequence).